A single sample is the source of the 25 T cell receptor beta chains below, sequenced in a study of blood T cell repertoires in COVID-19. Sequenced by immunoSEQ multiplex PCR; TCRdb stores in-frame clones only, minus some. Seen here are some 320,000 clones, 80% to 90% observed once, and the top ten hold over 4%. Sequenced sample: PBMCs or T cells enriched from blood (not recorded which). These receptors were taken from a woman aged 25 to 39 who had recovered from COVID-19.

This sequence joins TRBV2 and TRBJ1-4; 8 nucleotides line up with TRBD1. Germline trimming cut 5 bases from V and 8 bases from J; bases unmatched to any gene: 7. This CDR3 region has 14 residues. Germline V lookup: CDR1 SNHLY, CDR2 FYNNEI. In DNA, the CDR3 is TGTGCCAGCAGTCTAGGACAGGGTCGAGAAAAACTGTTTTTT. Protein: CASSLGQGREKLFF.

The chain combines TRBV15 with TRBJ1-2; D not resolved. The CDR3 totals 14 residues. CDR1 is LNHNV and CDR2 is YYDKDF in the germline V gene (reference sequence). V dropped 0 bases and J dropped 8 bases, with 13 bases sitting between them. CDR3 coding DNA: TGTGCCACCAGCAGAGATCGAGGGTTTTGGGGCTACACCTTC. Protein sequence: CATSRDRGFWGYTF.

V usage is TRBV2 and J usage is TRBJ1-2, with D possibly matching TRBD1 (5 bases). Germline CDR1 and CDR2: SNHLY and FYNNEI. V was clipped by 5 bases and J by 14 bases, with 21 bases between them. The CDR3 runs 13 residues. The CDR3 here is CASSTYRESGGTF. CDR3 nucleotides: TGTGCCAGCAGTACCTACCGGGAATCCGGGGGGACCTTC.

This rearrangement joins TRBV2 to TRBJ1-1; the match to TRBD1 covers 7 bases. The CDR3 length is 15 residues. CDR1 is SNHLY and CDR2 is FYNNEI in the germline V gene. V trimming: 7 bases; J trimming: 3 bases; junction bases outside the gene matches: 11. CDR3 sequence reads: CASTLTGRAHTEAFF. DNA of the CDR3: TGTGCCAGCACCCTGACAGGGCGGGCGCACACTGAAGCTTTCTTT.

CDR3: CASSSGRTSGGATYNEQFF. The CDR3 region has the DNA TGCGCCAGCAGCTCGGGACGGACTAGCGGGGGGGCAACCTACAATGAGCAGTTCTTC. The chain is built from TRBV5-1 and TRBJ2-1; 15 bases fit TRBD2. Germline assignment: CDR1 SGHRS and CDR2 YFSETQ. The CDR3 is made up of 19 amino acids. V lost 3 bases and J lost 2; bases outside the gene matches: 9.

The J gene is TRBJ1-6, the V gene TRBV2; no definite D call. V was shortened by 2 bases and J by 14 bases, with 10 bases between the two germline ends. Germline CDR1 SNHLY, CDR2 FYNNEI. This CDR3 spans 12 amino acids. Here the CDR3 reads CASSETRGSLHF. The CDR3 DNA reads as TGTGCCAGCAGTGAAACCCGCGGTTCCCTCCACTTT.

The V call is TRBV28, the J call TRBJ1-6, with D tentatively TRBD1 (5 bases). The CDR3 covers 17 residues. With 2 bases removed from V and 0 bases from J, the gap between germline ends came to 11 bases. The germline CDR1 and CDR2 sequences are MDHEN and SYDVKM. The CDR3 protein is CASSLIRGTSYNSPLHF. CDR3 DNA sequence: TGTGCCAGCAGTTTAATTAGGGGAACCTCCTATAATTCACCCCTCCACTTT. The full variable domain, completed using reference TRBV28 and TRBJ1-6, is DVKVTQSSRYLVKRTGEKVFLECVQDMDHENMFWYRQDPGLGLRLIYFSYDVKMKEKGDIPEGYSVSREKKERFSLILESASTNQTSMYLCASSLIRGTSYNSPLHFGNGTRLTVT.

The chain combines TRBV14 with TRBJ2-2; D may be TRBD2 (5 bases). V lost 6 bases and J 4 bases, leaving 21 bases between the germline ends. In germline, CDR1 is SGHDN, CDR2 FVKESK. The CDR3 is 17 residues long. The CDR3 spells CASSTDTRTQGTGELFF. CDR3 in DNA: TGTGCCAGCAGTACCGATACGCGGACTCAAGGCACCGGGGAGCTGTTTTTT. Filled out from reference TRBV14 and TRBJ2-2, the complete variable domain reads EAGVTQFPSHSVIEKGQTVTLRCDPISGHDNLYWYRRVMGKEIKFLLHFVKESKQDESGMPNNRFLAERTGGTYSTLKVQPAELEDSGVYFCASSTDTRTQGTGELFFGEGSRLTVL.

V usage is TRBV3-1 (or the pseudogene TRBV3-2) and J usage is TRBJ2-1; 12 nucleotides agree with TRBD2. This CDR3 is built from 15 residues. V gave up 6 bases and J gave up 6 bases; unmatched junction bases: 6. Germline V gives CDR1 LGHDT, CDR2 YNNKEL (reference sequence). CDR3 in DNA: TGTGCCAGCAGGGTCACTAGCGGGGGGATCAATGAGCAGTTCTTC. It specifies CASRVTSGGINEQFF.

The chain combines TRBV30 with TRBJ1-4; TRBD1 might be the D (5 bases). Germline V gene sequence: CDR1 GTSNPN, CDR2 SVGIG (reference sequence). V shed 0 bases and J shed 5 bases, with 13 bases lying between them. CDR3 length equals 15 residues. The CDR3 nucleotides are TGTGCCTGGAGTGTAGGGTTCGGGGGGAATGAAAAACTGTTTTTT. This gives the protein CAWSVGFGGNEKLFF.

CDR3 nucleotide sequence: TGTGCCAGCAGTCTCATCGGGAACACTGAAGCTTTCTTT. It yields the protein CASSLIGNTEAFF. The rearrangement uses TRBV27 and TRBJ1-1; D is unresolved. CDR3 length: 13 residues. In germline, CDR1 is MNHEY, CDR2 SMNVEV (reference sequence). With 5 bases removed from V and 1 base from J, the gap between germline ends came to 8 bases.

J is TRBJ1-1 and V is TRBV7-2, with D unresolved. Per germline, CDR1 SGHTA and CDR2 FQGNSA. V was shortened by 5 bases and J by 0 bases, with 7 bases between the two germline ends. This CDR3 is built from 13 residues. CDR3 protein: CASSLSMNTEAFF. As DNA, the CDR3 is TGTGCCAGCAGCCTTAGTATGAACACTGAAGCTTTCTTT.

This clone was recorded only once. The chain is built from TRBV27 and TRBJ2-7; D is perhaps TRBD2 (6 bases). V was clipped by 2 bases and J by 1 base, with 15 bases between them. The CDR3 length is 16 residues. From germline, CDR1 is MNHEY and CDR2 SMNVEV (reference sequence). CDR3 region: CASSLGVGGPSYEQYF. CDR3 nucleotide sequence: TGTGCCAGCAGTTTAGGTGTCGGGGGTCCTTCCTACGAGCAGTACTTC.

Comments on this clone: Other DNA sequences within the sample encode an identical CDR3. The chain couples TRBV5-1 to TRBJ2-7, with 8 bases aligning to TRBD2. The junction had 2 bases not matched to a gene; V was cut back by 0 bases and J by 0 bases. The V gene's germline CDR1 is SGHRS and CDR2 YFSETQ. The CDR3 loop spans 15 amino acids. CDR3 residues: CASSLVAGGSYEQYF. As DNA, the CDR3 is TGCGCCAGCAGCTTGGTCGCGGGGGGCTCCTACGAGCAGTACTTC.

The chain combines TRBV19 with TRBJ2-2; D gene uncertain. V dropped 5 bases and J dropped 0 bases, with 10 bases sitting between them. The germline V gene encodes CDR1 LNHDA and CDR2 SQIVND (reference sequence). The CDR3 runs 15 residues. The CDR3 DNA sequence: TGTGCCAGTAGTCCACCACTCGCGAACACCGGGGAGCTGTTTTTT. The encoded protein is CASSPPLANTGELFF.

This sequence joins TRBV4-2 and TRBJ2-2, with D possibly TRBD1 on 5 matching bases. Per the germline V gene, CDR1 is LGHNA and CDR2 is YNFKEQ. The CDR3 covers 15 residues. V was clipped by 0 bases and J by 8 bases, with 13 bases between them. The CDR3, as DNA: TGTGCCAGCAGCCAAGATATGACAGTTGCAGGGGAGCTGTTTTTT. It is translated as CASSQDMTVAGELFF.

This clone was seen just once. This sequence joins TRBV9 and TRBJ2-2; TRBD1 agrees at 8 bases. This CDR3 has 16 amino acids. The J segment lost 8 bases and the V segment lost 4 bases, leaving 13 bases of the junction unmatched. Germline V gives CDR1 SGDLS, CDR2 YYNGEE. The CDR3 spells CASSPIEGQGSGELFF. The CDR3 nucleotides are TGTGCCAGCAGCCCTATCGAAGGACAGGGTTCGGGGGAGCTGTTTTTT.

The chain carries TRBV28 and TRBJ1-1; 9 nucleotides align to TRBD1. The CDR3 loop spans 15 amino acids. V trimming: 6 bases; J trimming: 9 bases; junction bases outside the gene matches: 14. Germline CDR1 is MDHEN and CDR2 is SYDVKM. The CDR3: CASSLGDRVGKKAFF. CDR3 bases: TGTGCCAGCAGCCTGGGGGACAGGGTTGGGAAAAAAGCTTTCTTT.

V usage is TRBV19 and J usage is TRBJ1-1; D unresolved. V lost 8 bases and J 4 bases, leaving 14 bases between the germline ends. The CDR3 has 13 amino acids. Per germline, CDR1 LNHDA and CDR2 SQIVND (reference sequence). CDR3 sequence (DNA): TGTGCCAGTTCGCCCTACACGGGCACTGAAGCTTTCTTT. This gives the protein CASSPYTGTEAFF.

This chain links TRBV2 with TRBJ1-5; D is uncertain. The CDR3 runs to 14 residues. Germline V CDR1 and CDR2: SNHLY, FYNNEI. Trimming left V 3 bases short and J 2 bases short, with 8 bases between. The CDR3: CASSDPRGNQPQHF. CDR3 nucleotides: TGTGCCAGCAGTGATCCTCGGGGCAATCAGCCCCAGCATTTT.

The CDR3 nucleotides are TGCAGCATCACAGGGCATACGCAGTATTTT. It translates to CSITGHTQYF. This chain joins TRBV29-1 and TRBJ2-3; maybe TRBD1 (6 bases). The length of the CDR3 is 10 residues. Deletions cut 8 bases from V and 7 bases from J, with 10 bases between. Germline CDR1 and CDR2: SQVTM and ANQGSEA.

The chain uses TRBV6-5 and TRBJ2-1; possible D gene TRBD1, 6 bases. Germline V gene data show CDR1 as MNHEY and CDR2 as SVGAGI. V shed 5 bases and J shed 2 bases, with 13 bases lying between them. CDR3 length equals 15 residues. The CDR3 region has the DNA TGTGCCAGCAGTAAGGGGGACGGAGCCTACAATGAGCAGTTCTTC. Translated, it gives CASSKGDGAYNEQFF.

The chain recombines TRBV28 with TRBJ1-2; no clear D gene. CDR1 is MDHEN, CDR2 SYDVKM, per germline. This CDR3 is 12 amino acids long. V gave up 4 bases and J gave up 4 bases, with 7 bases separating them. The CDR3 nucleotides read TGTGCCAGCAGTTCGCAAGCCTATGGCTACACCTTC. This sequence encodes CASSSQAYGYTF.

V gene TRBV28 combines with J gene TRBJ1-3, with D perhaps TRBD1 (5 bases). Deletions cut 4 bases from V and 3 bases from J, with 13 bases between. The CDR3 runs 15 residues. Germline V lookup: CDR1 MDHEN, CDR2 SYDVKM. DNA of the CDR3: TGTGCCAGCAGTTCGACCGGGGGAAGTGGAAACACCATATATTTT. Its translation is CASSSTGGSGNTIYF. Filled out from reference TRBV28 and TRBJ1-3, the complete variable domain reads DVKVTQSSRYLVKRTGEKVFLECVQDMDHENMFWYRQDPGLGLRLIYFSYDVKMKEKGDIPEGYSVSREKKERFSLILESASTNQTSMYLCASSSTGGSGNTIYFGEGSWLTVV.

This chain joins TRBV7-2 and TRBJ2-1, with 8 nucleotides matching TRBD2. Germline V CDR1 and CDR2: SGHTA, FQGNSA. Trimming removed 5 bases from V and 2 bases from J; junction bases left unmatched: 14. This CDR3 spans 18 amino acids. The CDR3 DNA reads TGTGCCAGCAGCCCCACCTTAGCGGGGAGACGTACCTACAATGAGCAGTTCTTC. This sequence encodes CASSPTLAGRRTYNEQFF.